A selection of T cell receptor beta chains follows, all from one sample in a study of early T cells in non-severe SARS-CoV-2 infection. MiXCR, applied by TCRdb to the 5' RACE reads, yields one record per CDR3 protein. The profile shows around 64,000 distinct CDR3 sequences, over 9.5% of them singletons. The sample was whole blood, taken at baseline. Receptor source: an adult who was a healthcare worker with PCR-confirmed SARS-CoV-2 infection or an uninfected control (not recorded which). The CDR3 runs from the conserved cysteine through the conserved F or W. A D gene is named only where the DNA matches it firmly. Part of the rows lack a size; the others show once, few, many or a class for expanded clones.

CDR3aa: CASSWDSSSYGYTF
CDR3nt: TGTGCCAGCAGCTGGGACAGTTCCTCCTATGGCTACACCTTC
d_gene: TRBD1
v_gene: TRBV5-8
j_gene: TRBJ1-2
abundance: NA

CDR3aa: CASSLARWEQFF
CDR3nt: TGTGCCAGCAGTTTAGCGCGGTGGGAGCAGTTCTTC
d_gene: NA
v_gene: TRBV12-3/TRBV12-4
j_gene: TRBJ2-1
abundance: NA

CDR3aa: CASSLGRGRMETQYF
CDR3nt: TGTGCCAGCAGCTTAGGTCGGGGGAGGATGGAGACCCAGTACTTC
d_gene: NA
v_gene: TRBV11-2
j_gene: TRBJ2-5
abundance: many

CDR3aa: CASSSIAGRSAGELFF
CDR3nt: TGTGCCAGCAGTTCAATAGCGGGACGGTCTGCGGGGGAGCTGTTTTTT
d_gene: TRBD2
v_gene: TRBV6-2/TRBV6-3
j_gene: TRBJ2-2
abundance: many

CDR3aa: CASSPQGKLADEQFF
CDR3nt: TGTGCCAGCTCACCGCAGGGGAAGCTAGCGGATGAGCAGTTCTTC
d_gene: NA
v_gene: TRBV18
j_gene: TRBJ2-1
abundance: many

CDR3aa: CASTDLGLRTVQPQHF
CDR3nt: TGTGCCAGCACCGATCTGGGACTCAGGACGGTACAGCCCCAGCATTTT
d_gene: NA
v_gene: TRBV12-3/TRBV12-4
j_gene: TRBJ1-5
abundance: many

CDR3aa: CASSLLAAADEQFF
CDR3nt: TGTGCCAGCAGCTTACTAGCGGCGGCCGATGAGCAGTTCTTC
d_gene: TRBD2
v_gene: TRBV7-2
j_gene: TRBJ2-1
abundance: NA

CDR3aa: CASGGASNQPQHF
CDR3nt: TGTGCCTCCGGGGGCGCTAGCAATCAGCCCCAGCATTTT
d_gene: NA
v_gene: TRBV10-3
j_gene: TRBJ1-5
abundance: NA

CDR3aa: CASSLGGRETQYF
CDR3nt: TGTGCCAGCAGCTTAGGGGGTAGAGAGACCCAGTACTTC
d_gene: NA
v_gene: TRBV7-2
j_gene: TRBJ2-5
abundance: many

CDR3aa: CSVELAGEGEQYF
CDR3nt: TGCAGCGTCGAACTAGCGGGAGAGGGCGAGCAGTACTTC
d_gene: TRBD2
v_gene: TRBV29-1
j_gene: TRBJ2-7
abundance: few

CDR3aa: CASSQAAGGQETQYF
CDR3nt: TGTGCCAGCAGCCAAGCGGCGGGAGGGCAGGAGACCCAGTACTTC
d_gene: TRBD2
v_gene: TRBV14
j_gene: TRBJ2-5
abundance: NA

CDR3aa: CASSLMGRRSPLHF
CDR3nt: TGTGCCAGCAGCTTGATGGGGAGGCGTTCACCCCTCCACTTT
d_gene: NA
v_gene: TRBV7-3
j_gene: TRBJ1-6
abundance: NA

CDR3aa: CASSSTTGPETQYF
CDR3nt: TGTGCCAGCAGCTCTACAACAGGGCCAGAGACCCAGTACTTC
d_gene: NA
v_gene: TRBV5-5
j_gene: TRBJ2-5
abundance: NA

CDR3aa: CASSLARTGTQHF
CDR3nt: TGTGCCAGCAGCTTAGCGAGAACAGGGACCCAGCATTTT
d_gene: NA
v_gene: TRBV7-2
j_gene: TRBJ1-5
abundance: NA

CDR3aa: CASSIWTGPNEKLFF
CDR3nt: TGTGCCAGCAGCATCTGGACAGGGCCTAATGAAAAACTGTTTTTT
d_gene: TRBD1
v_gene: TRBV7-9
j_gene: TRBJ1-4
abundance: many

CDR3aa: CASSLYSPINSPLHF
CDR3nt: TGTGCCAGCAGTTTATACAGTCCCATTAATTCACCCCTCCACTTT
d_gene: NA
v_gene: TRBV12-3/TRBV12-4
j_gene: TRBJ1-6
abundance: NA

CDR3aa: CAINRGLNAEAFF
CDR3nt: TGTGCCATTAACAGGGGGCTTAACGCTGAAGCTTTCTTT
d_gene: TRBD1
v_gene: TRBV10-3
j_gene: TRBJ1-1
abundance: many

CDR3aa: CATSEPGLAGTNEQFF
CDR3nt: TGTGCCACCAGTGAGCCCGGACTAGCGGGAACCAATGAGCAGTTCTTC
d_gene: TRBD2
v_gene: TRBV24-1
j_gene: TRBJ2-1
abundance: NA

CDR3aa: CASSPFWLGSEQYF
CDR3nt: TGCGCCAGCAGCCCCTTCTGGTTAGGGAGTGAGCAGTACTTC
d_gene: NA
v_gene: TRBV5-1
j_gene: TRBJ2-7
abundance: NA

CDR3aa: CASSSVRGQGNTEAFF
CDR3nt: TGCGCCAGCAGCTCCGTCAGGGGACAGGGGAACACTGAAGCTTTCTTT
d_gene: TRBD1
v_gene: TRBV5-1
j_gene: TRBJ1-1
abundance: NA

CDR3aa: CASGTGGSYEQYF
CDR3nt: TGTGCCAGCGGGACAGGGGGGTCCTACGAGCAGTACTTC
d_gene: TRBD1
v_gene: TRBV6-2/TRBV6-3
j_gene: TRBJ2-7
abundance: NA

CDR3aa: CASSLIRPGFNTGELFF
CDR3nt: TGTGCCAGCAGCTTAATCCGTCCAGGTTTTAACACCGGGGAGCTGTTTTTT
d_gene: NA
v_gene: TRBV7-9
j_gene: TRBJ2-2
abundance: many

CDR3aa: CASSQVTGVNEQYF
CDR3nt: TGTGCCAGCAGCCAAGTTACGGGGGTTAACGAGCAGTACTTC
d_gene: NA
v_gene: TRBV3-1
j_gene: TRBJ2-7
abundance: NA

CDR3aa: CAISEGQGDEQFF
CDR3nt: TGTGCCATCAGTGAAGGACAGGGCGATGAGCAGTTCTTC
d_gene: TRBD1
v_gene: TRBV10-3
j_gene: TRBJ2-1
abundance: many

CDR3aa: CASSPPVAGDHEQYF
CDR3nt: TGTGCCAGCAGCCCTCCGGTAGCGGGAGATCACGAGCAGTACTTC
d_gene: TRBD2
v_gene: TRBV7-2
j_gene: TRBJ2-7
abundance: NA

CDR3aa: CASSRRTGGIDTQYF
CDR3nt: TGTGCCAGCTCACGGCGGACAGGTGGAATAGATACGCAGTATTTT
d_gene: TRBD1
v_gene: TRBV18
j_gene: TRBJ2-3
abundance: few

CDR3aa: CSARDPSVAKNIQYF
CDR3nt: TGCAGTGCTAGAGATCCGTCAGTAGCCAAAAACATTCAGTACTTC
d_gene: NA
v_gene: TRBV20-1
j_gene: TRBJ2-4
abundance: NA

CDR3aa: CASRNRIGTSYEQYF
CDR3nt: TGTGCCAGCAGAAACAGAATCGGGACTAGCTACGAGCAGTACTTC
d_gene: TRBD2
v_gene: TRBV28
j_gene: TRBJ2-7
abundance: many

CDR3aa: CASSQGGDLSNEQFF
CDR3nt: TGTGCCAGCAGCCAAGGCGGGGACTTAAGCAATGAGCAGTTCTTC
d_gene: NA
v_gene: TRBV11-1
j_gene: TRBJ2-1
abundance: many

CDR3aa: CASSDAGFTGELFF
CDR3nt: TGCGCCAGCAGTGATGCGGGTTTCACCGGGGAGCTGTTTTTT
d_gene: NA
v_gene: TRBV10-1
j_gene: TRBJ2-2
abundance: NA

CDR3aa: CASSSLRNLPSSYNEQFF
CDR3nt: TGTGCCAGCAGCTCCTTGCGGAACCTCCCGAGCTCCTACAATGAGCAGTTCTTC
d_gene: NA
v_gene: TRBV7-8
j_gene: TRBJ2-1
abundance: many

CDR3aa: CASSLEGGGAYTQYF
CDR3nt: TGTGCCAGCAGCTTAGAGGGCGGGGGGGCGTATACGCAGTATTTT
d_gene: TRBD2
v_gene: TRBV11-2
j_gene: TRBJ2-3
abundance: few

CDR3aa: CAISDRAAATGSSTDTQYF
CDR3nt: TGTGCCATCAGTGATAGAGCCGCCGCGACAGGATCTAGCACAGATACGCAGTATTTT
d_gene: NA
v_gene: TRBV10-3
j_gene: TRBJ2-3
abundance: many

CDR3aa: CASSLGAGGGETQYF
CDR3nt: TGTGCCAGCAGCTTGGGAGCGGGAGGCGGGGAGACCCAGTACTTC
d_gene: TRBD2
v_gene: TRBV5-4
j_gene: TRBJ2-5
abundance: few

CDR3aa: CASSSTGTDNSTDTQYF
CDR3nt: TGTGCCAGCAGCTCAACTGGGACGGACAATAGCACAGATACGCAGTATTTT
d_gene: NA
v_gene: TRBV7-2
j_gene: TRBJ2-3
abundance: few

CDR3aa: CASSNPGGNTIYF
CDR3nt: TGCGCCAGCAGCAATCCAGGGGGAAACACCATATATTTT
d_gene: NA
v_gene: TRBV5-1
j_gene: TRBJ1-3
abundance: NA

CDR3aa: CASSRYAGAGNTIYF
CDR3nt: TGTGCCAGCAGCCGTTACGCAGGTGCTGGAAACACCATATATTTT
d_gene: NA
v_gene: TRBV7-6
j_gene: TRBJ1-3
abundance: NA

CDR3aa: CSVKPGQGDGYTF
CDR3nt: TGCAGCGTCAAACCGGGACAGGGAGATGGCTACACCTTC
d_gene: TRBD1
v_gene: TRBV29-1
j_gene: TRBJ1-2
abundance: many

CDR3aa: CSVEDLRDTQYF
CDR3nt: TGCAGCGTTGAAGATTTACGAGATACGCAGTATTTT
d_gene: NA
v_gene: TRBV29-1
j_gene: TRBJ2-3
abundance: many

CDR3aa: CASSPLTDKSSAFF
CDR3nt: TGTGCCAGCAGCCCGCTGACAGACAAATCGTCCGCTTTCTTT
d_gene: NA
v_gene: TRBV11-2
j_gene: TRBJ1-1
abundance: NA

CDR3aa: CASSPGQGILAQYF
CDR3nt: TGTGCCAGCAGCCCGGGACAGGGTATCCTTGCGCAGTATTTT
d_gene: TRBD1
v_gene: TRBV2
j_gene: TRBJ2-3
abundance: few

CDR3aa: CASSLGGTDTQYF
CDR3nt: TGTGCCAGCAGCTTAGGGGGCACAGATACGCAGTATTTT
d_gene: NA
v_gene: TRBV7-2
j_gene: TRBJ2-3
abundance: many

CDR3aa: CARTGEFGTEAFF
CDR3nt: TGTGCCAGGACTGGGGAATTTGGCACTGAAGCTTTCTTT
d_gene: NA
v_gene: TRBV2
j_gene: TRBJ1-1
abundance: few

CDR3aa: CSANQRGGIMDTQYF
CDR3nt: TGCAGTGCCAATCAGCGGGGGGGGATCATGGATACGCAGTATTTT
d_gene: TRBD2
v_gene: TRBV20-1
j_gene: TRBJ2-3
abundance: many

CDR3aa: CASSPTVLSGNTIYF
CDR3nt: TGTGCCAGCAGCCCAACAGTACTCTCTGGAAACACCATATATTTT
d_gene: NA
v_gene: TRBV9
j_gene: TRBJ1-3
abundance: few

CDR3aa: CASSEVSRQFF
CDR3nt: TGTGCCAGCAGTGAGGTGTCGCGGCAGTTCTTC
d_gene: NA
v_gene: TRBV2
j_gene: TRBJ2-1
abundance: many

CDR3aa: CASSPRSGGTHEQYF
CDR3nt: TGTGCCAGCTCACCACGTAGCGGGGGCACCCACGAGCAGTACTTC
d_gene: TRBD2
v_gene: TRBV18
j_gene: TRBJ2-7
abundance: NA

CDR3aa: CATSDPGQGLYGYTF
CDR3nt: TGTGCCACCAGTGATCCCGGACAGGGCCTCTATGGCTACACCTTC
d_gene: TRBD1
v_gene: TRBV24-1
j_gene: TRBJ1-2
abundance: many

CDR3aa: CSAGDTRNTEAFF
CDR3nt: TGCAGCGCTGGAGACACCCGGAACACTGAAGCTTTCTTT
d_gene: NA
v_gene: TRBV29-1
j_gene: TRBJ1-1
abundance: few

CDR3aa: CASSFEIPSGSIYNEQFF
CDR3nt: TGTGCCAGCAGTTTTGAAATCCCTAGCGGGAGTATTTACAATGAGCAGTTCTTC
d_gene: TRBD2
v_gene: TRBV27
j_gene: TRBJ2-1
abundance: NA

CDR3aa: CSARDHAGGSYNEQFF
CDR3nt: TGCAGTGCTAGAGATCACGCGGGAGGCTCCTACAATGAGCAGTTCTTC
d_gene: TRBD2
v_gene: TRBV20-1
j_gene: TRBJ2-1
abundance: NA

CDR3aa: CASITQRLRGGGTDTQYF
CDR3nt: TGTGCCAGCATCACACAACGCCTTAGGGGAGGAGGCACAGATACGCAGTATTTT
d_gene: NA
v_gene: TRBV21-1
j_gene: TRBJ2-3
abundance: few

CDR3aa: CASSRFGGAGEKLFF
CDR3nt: TGTGCCAGCAGTCGCTTCGGGGGTGCCGGTGAAAAACTGTTTTTT
d_gene: NA
v_gene: TRBV2
j_gene: TRBJ1-4
abundance: NA

CDR3aa: CASRSRSRAGASDTQYF
CDR3nt: TGTGCCAGCAGATCCCGCTCGAGGGCAGGGGCTTCAGATACGCAGTATTTT
d_gene: NA
v_gene: TRBV7-2
j_gene: TRBJ2-3
abundance: many

CDR3aa: CASSWTRSSYEQYF
CDR3nt: TGTGCCAGCAGTTGGACACGTAGCTCCTACGAGCAGTACTTC
d_gene: NA
v_gene: TRBV27
j_gene: TRBJ2-7
abundance: few

CDR3aa: CASTTSGNTIYF
CDR3nt: TGTGCCAGCACTACCTCTGGAAACACCATATATTTT
d_gene: NA
v_gene: TRBV6-5
j_gene: TRBJ1-3
abundance: NA

CDR3aa: CSALPGLTLGEQFF
CDR3nt: TGCAGCGCCCTTCCGGGCCTGACTTTGGGTGAGCAGTTCTTC
d_gene: NA
v_gene: TRBV29-1
j_gene: TRBJ2-1
abundance: NA

CDR3aa: CASARGQGDTQYF
CDR3nt: TGTGCCAGCGCAAGGGGGCAAGGAGATACGCAGTATTTT
d_gene: TRBD1
v_gene: TRBV7-3
j_gene: TRBJ2-3
abundance: NA